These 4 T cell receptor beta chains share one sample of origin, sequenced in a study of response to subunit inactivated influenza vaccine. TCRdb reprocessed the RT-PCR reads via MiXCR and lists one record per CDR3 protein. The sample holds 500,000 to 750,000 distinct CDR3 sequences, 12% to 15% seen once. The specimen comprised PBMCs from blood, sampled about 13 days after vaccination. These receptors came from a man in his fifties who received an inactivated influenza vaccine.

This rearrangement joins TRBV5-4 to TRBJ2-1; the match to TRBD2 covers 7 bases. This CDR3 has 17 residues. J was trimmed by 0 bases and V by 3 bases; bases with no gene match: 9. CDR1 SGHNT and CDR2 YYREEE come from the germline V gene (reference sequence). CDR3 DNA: TGTGCCAGCAGCTCGGGCGGGGGTGGAAGCTCCTACAATGAGCAGTTCTTC. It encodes CASSSGGGGSSYNEQFF. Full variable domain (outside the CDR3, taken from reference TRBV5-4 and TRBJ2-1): ETGVTQSPTHLIKTRGQQVTLRCSSQSGHNTVSWYQQALGQGPQFIFQYYREEENGRGNFPPRFSGLQFPNYSSELNVNALELDDSALYLCASSSGGGGSSYNEQFFGPGTRLTVL.

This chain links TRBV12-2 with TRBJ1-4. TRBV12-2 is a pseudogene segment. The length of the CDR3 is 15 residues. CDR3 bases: TGTGCAAGTCGCTTAGCTTTTGCAACTAATGAAAAACTGTTTTTT. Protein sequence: CASRLAFATNEKLFF.

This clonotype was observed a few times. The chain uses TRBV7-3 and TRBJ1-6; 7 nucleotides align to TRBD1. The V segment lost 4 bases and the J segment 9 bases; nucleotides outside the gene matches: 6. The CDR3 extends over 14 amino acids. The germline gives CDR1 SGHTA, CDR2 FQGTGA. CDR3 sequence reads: CASSSTGVGSPLHF. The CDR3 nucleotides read TGTGCCAGCAGCTCAACAGGGGTCGGTTCACCCCTCCACTTT.

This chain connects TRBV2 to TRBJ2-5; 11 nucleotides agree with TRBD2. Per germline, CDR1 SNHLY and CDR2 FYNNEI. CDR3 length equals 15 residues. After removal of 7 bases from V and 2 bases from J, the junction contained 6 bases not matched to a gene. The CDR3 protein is CASKRSSGGQETQYF. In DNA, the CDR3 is TGTGCCAGCAAACGTTCTAGCGGGGGGCAAGAGACCCAGTACTTC.